This section outlines one TCR beta chain sequence together with its context. Its target is not known. These data originate in a study of CD8 T cells in ankylosing spondylitis. General observations from the study: For ankylosing spondylitis blood, a TCR beta motif of under ten highly homologous variants appeared characteristic.

CDR1 is LNHNV, CDR2 YYDKDF, per germline (reference sequence). The CDR3 length is 15 residues. Trimming pared 5 bases from V and 3 bases from J, leaving 17 bases between. TCRdb re-called the 5' RACE reads with MiXCR, one entry per CDR3 protein. This sample has some 220,000 distinct CDR3 sequences, with just under 7.5% found just once. This rearrangement joins TRBV15 to TRBJ2-7, with D tentatively TRBD1 or TRBD2 (5 bases each). This clonotype originated in a male donor with ankylosing spondylitis. The source material was blood, either unsorted or a sorted T cell fraction (not recorded which). Here the CDR3 reads CATSSTGRKHYEQYF. In DNA form, the CDR3 reads TGTGCCACCAGCTCCACGGGACGGAAGCACTACGAGCAGTACTTC.